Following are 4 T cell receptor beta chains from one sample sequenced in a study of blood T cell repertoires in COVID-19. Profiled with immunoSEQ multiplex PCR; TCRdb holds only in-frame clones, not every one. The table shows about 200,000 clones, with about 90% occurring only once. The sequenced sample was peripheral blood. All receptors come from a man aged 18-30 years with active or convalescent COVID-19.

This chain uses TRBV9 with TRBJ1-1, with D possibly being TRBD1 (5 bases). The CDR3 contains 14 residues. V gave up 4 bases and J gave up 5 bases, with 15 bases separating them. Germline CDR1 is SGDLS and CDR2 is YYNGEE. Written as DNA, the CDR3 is TGTGCCAGCAGCCCAACGCCGGGGGGAACTGAAGCTTTCTTT. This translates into CASSPTPGGTEAFF.

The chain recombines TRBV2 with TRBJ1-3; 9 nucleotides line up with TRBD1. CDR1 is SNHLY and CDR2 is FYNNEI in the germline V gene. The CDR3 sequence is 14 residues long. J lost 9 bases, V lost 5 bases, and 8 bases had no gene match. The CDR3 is CASSLRDRDRTIYF. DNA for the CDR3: TGTGCCAGCAGTCTCCGGGACAGGGACCGCACCATATATTTT.

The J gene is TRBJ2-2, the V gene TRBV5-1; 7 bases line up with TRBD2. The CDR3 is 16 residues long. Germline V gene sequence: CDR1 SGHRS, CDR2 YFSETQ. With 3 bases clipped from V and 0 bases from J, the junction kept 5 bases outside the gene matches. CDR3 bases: TGCGCCAGCAGCTCGGGACTAACACCGAACACCGGGGAGCTGTTTTTT. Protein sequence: CASSSGLTPNTGELFF.

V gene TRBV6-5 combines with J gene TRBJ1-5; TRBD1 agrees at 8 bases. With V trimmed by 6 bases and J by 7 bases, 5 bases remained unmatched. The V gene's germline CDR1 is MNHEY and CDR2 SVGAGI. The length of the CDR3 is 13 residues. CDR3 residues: CASRQGARQPQHF. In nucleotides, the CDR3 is TGTGCCAGCAGGCAGGGGGCCAGGCAGCCCCAGCATTTT.